This TCR beta chain comes out of a study of blood T cells in healthy people across ages. Primers used in a second PCR of roughly 6 to 12 cycles were a sample-barcoded 5' primer and a J-beta primer mix. Each cDNA molecule carried a tag from a template-switch adaptor that contained 12 random nucleotides. Via MiXCR, TCRdb re-called the 5' RACE reads, giving one row per CDR3 protein. The sample lists some 890,000 distinct CDR3 sequences; 25% to 35% were seen once. Germline V gene sequence: CDR1 MDHEN, CDR2 SYDVKM. The ends were cut back, 10 bases at V and 5 bases at J, with 15 bases in the middle. The CDR3 runs to 12 residues. This clonotype was seen many times. The sample also formed part of further work on T cells of mothers and their children. As that study records: Both sample barcodes and 2-4 random nucleotides came from the M1S primer of the second PCR. The yield was over 8 million TCR beta CDR3 reads from each mother and a few million from each child.

This TCR was sampled from a woman between 40 and 55 years old in good health. The sample consisted of blood. The chain recombines TRBV28 with TRBJ2-7, with D possibly called TRBD1 or TRBD2 (5 bases each). The CDR3 loop is CATEGKLDEQYF. The CDR3 DNA sequence: TGTGCCACAGAGGGGAAATTGGACGAGCAGTACTTC. The whole variable domain, remainder taken from reference TRBV28 and TRBJ2-7, is DVKVTQSSRYLVKRTGEKVFLECVQDMDHENMFWYRQDPGLGLRLIYFSYDVKMKEKGDIPEGYSVSREKKERFSLILESASTNQTSMYLCATEGKLDEQYFGPGTRLTVT.